The 25 T cell receptor beta chains listed next were all sequenced from one sample in a study of cytomegalovirus exposure and HLA in healthy donors. PCR primers comprised 60 Vbeta and 13 Jbeta primers. This table comes from immunoSEQ multiplex PCR, and its TCRdb copy is limited to in-frame clones, with some not included. The sample lists around 270,000 clones; 75% to 85% were seen once. The sequencing sample was made of PBMCs. These TCRs come from a girl between 2 and 10 years old in good health and CMV-seronegative.

This chain connects TRBV28 to TRBJ2-7; weak D call: TRBD1 (5 bases). Trimming took 2 bases from V and 2 from J, leaving 10 bases between them. This CDR3 has 14 amino acids. The V gene's germline CDR1 is MDHEN and CDR2 SYDVKM. The CDR3 is CASSLTQGAYEQYF. For the CDR3, the DNA is TGTGCCAGCAGTTTAACCCAGGGTGCCTACGAGCAGTACTTC.

The chain couples TRBV7-9 to TRBJ2-2; D gene unclear. This CDR3 spans 12 amino acids. The germline CDR1 and CDR2 sequences are SEHNR and FQNEAQ (reference sequence). Trimming cost V 6 bases and J 8 bases, with 10 bases left between them. The CDR3 region is CASSPSQGELFF. The CDR3 DNA reads TGTGCCAGCAGTCCGAGCCAAGGGGAGCTGTTTTTT.

The rearrangement joins TRBV30 to TRBJ2-7; the match to TRBD2 covers 8 bases. V shed 6 bases and J 1 base; nucleotides not matched to a gene: 5. There are 13 residues in the CDR3. Germline V gives CDR1 GTSNPN, CDR2 SVGIG (reference sequence). CDR3 sequence reads: CACIGGESYEQYF. The CDR3 nucleotides are TGTGCCTGCATCGGGGGGGAGTCCTACGAGCAGTACTTC.

This clone was found once. The rearrangement uses TRBV19 and TRBJ2-1, with D hard to call. Germline values: CDR1 LNHDA, CDR2 SQIVND (reference sequence). V was cut by 3 bases and J by 7 bases, with 7 bases left in between. There are 12 residues in the CDR3. The CDR3 loop is CASSITRNEQFF. The CDR3 DNA reads as TGTGCCAGTAGTATTACCAGGAATGAGCAGTTCTTC.

In this sample, this clone turned up a few times. V is TRBV5-1 and J is TRBJ1-1; 9 positions agree with TRBD1. The CDR3 spans 17 residues. Trimming at V came to 0 bases and at J to 5 bases, leaving 11 bases not matched to a gene. CDR1 and CDR2 (germline): SGHRS, YFSETQ. As DNA, the CDR3 is TGCGCCAGCAGCTTGGTATTCCAGGACAGGGGTCGTACTGAAGCTTTCTTT. As protein: CASSLVFQDRGRTEAFF. Full variable domain (rest looked up from reference TRBV5-1 and TRBJ1-1): KAGVTQTPRYLIKTRGQQVTLSCSPISGHRSVSWYQQTPGQGLQFLFEYFSETQRNKGNFPGRFSGRQFSNSRSEMNVSTLELGDSALYLCASSLVFQDRGRTEAFFGQGTRLTVV.

The rearrangement joins TRBV30 to TRBJ2-6; no clear D. Germline-derived CDR1 and CDR2 are GTSNPN and SVGIG (reference sequence). V lost 1 base, J lost 2 bases, and 3 bases lay in between. The CDR3 extends over 13 amino acids. This CDR3 reads CAWSATGANVLTF. For the CDR3, the DNA is TGTGCCTGGAGTGCAACTGGGGCCAACGTCCTGACTTTC.

This clone was detected once. This chain's CDR3 is CSVFYPAGEDYNEQFF. In DNA form, the CDR3 reads TGCAGCGTTTTTTACCCAGCGGGAGAGGACTACAATGAGCAGTTCTTC. The chain carries TRBV29-1 and TRBJ2-1; 8 bases are a match to TRBD2. Germline CDR1 SQVTM, CDR2 ANQGSEA. J lost 3 bases, V lost 5 bases, and 12 bases had no gene match. The CDR3 has 16 residues.

The count of this clone is one. This sequence joins TRBV18 and TRBJ2-7; 9 positions match TRBD2. Unmatched junction bases numbered 5, after V lost 1 base and J lost 4 bases. Germline-derived CDR1 and CDR2 are KGHSH and LQKENI. This CDR3 region has 15 residues. Written as DNA, the CDR3 is TGTGCCAGCTCACCACGGGCTAGCGGGGCTTACGAGCAGTACTTC. Translating gives CASSPRASGAYEQYF.

This chain connects TRBV7-9 to TRBJ2-7, with a possible D match to TRBD2 (6 bases). This CDR3 contains 14 residues. Germline loops: CDR1 SEHNR, CDR2 FQNEAQ (reference sequence). V lost 3 bases and J 1 base, leaving 10 bases between the germline ends. The CDR3 sequence is CASSFSGVSYEQYF. Written as DNA, the CDR3 is TGTGCCAGCAGCTTTTCGGGGGTATCCTACGAGCAGTACTTC.

The rearrangement uses TRBV27 and TRBJ1-4; TRBD1 might be the D (6 bases). CDR3 length: 14 residues. V was clipped by 6 bases and J by 5 bases, with 13 bases between them. Germline CDR1 is MNHEY and CDR2 is SMNVEV (reference sequence). Here the CDR3 DNA reads TGTGCCAGCAGAATAGGGGGGGCAAATGAAAAACTGTTTTTT. Its translation: CASRIGGANEKLFF.

This sequence joins TRBV9 and TRBJ1-3; D is unresolved. The CDR3 consists of 17 residues. The ends were cut back, 7 bases at V and 2 bases at J, with 22 bases in the middle. The V gene's germline CDR1 is SGDLS and CDR2 YYNGEE. The CDR3 spells CASARGDTSGTGNTIYF. In DNA form, the CDR3 reads TGTGCCAGCGCACGGGGAGACACGTCGGGCACTGGAAACACCATATATTTT. Supplemented by reference TRBV9 and TRBJ1-3, the full variable domain reads DSGVTQTPKHLITATGQRVTLRCSPRSGDLSVYWYQQSLDQGLQFLIQYYNGEERAKGNILERFSAQQFPDLHSELNLSSLELGDSALYFCASARGDTSGTGNTIYFGEGSWLTVV.

This clone appeared a few times. The V gene is TRBV27, the J gene TRBJ1-3, with 7 positions matching TRBD1. Germline V gives CDR1 MNHEY, CDR2 SMNVEV (reference sequence). The CDR3 is 15 amino acids. The trim removed 6 bases at V and 4 bases at J, leaving 9 bases unmatched. The CDR3: CASSLNRGLGNTIYF. CDR3 bases: TGTGCCAGCAGCCTGAACAGGGGTCTCGGAAACACCATATATTTT.

The chain links TRBV27 to TRBJ2-1; possibly TRBD2 for D (6 bases). The CDR3 extends over 16 amino acids. With 6 bases removed from V and 3 bases from J, the gap between germline ends came to 18 bases. Germline CDR1 reads MNHEY; CDR2 reads SMNVEV (reference sequence). The DNA for the CDR3 is TGTGCCAGCAGCTTACGTCGACTAGAGGTCTACAATGAGCAGTTCTTC. Translating it yields CASSLRRLEVYNEQFF.

This chain connects TRBV7-3 to TRBJ2-2, with D possibly being TRBD2 (6 bases). This CDR3 region has 12 residues. Germline CDR1 SGHTA, CDR2 FQGTGA. The V gene lost 5 bases and the J gene lost 6 bases, with 7 bases spanning the gap. The CDR3 is CASSRGSGELFF. CDR3 sequence (DNA): TGTGCCAGCAGCCGGGGGTCCGGGGAGCTGTTTTTT.

The CDR3 loop reads CASSPPRLAGGQETQYF. In DNA form, the CDR3 reads TGCGCCAGCAGCCCCCCTCGACTAGCGGGGGGACAAGAGACCCAGTACTTC. This rearrangement joins TRBV5-1 to TRBJ2-5; TRBD2 aligns across 13 bases. With V trimmed by 4 bases and J by 2 bases, 8 bases remained unmatched. CDR3 size: 17 residues. CDR1 SGHRS and CDR2 YFSETQ come from the germline V gene. Based on the CDR3 plus reference TRBV5-1 and TRBJ2-5, the full variable domain is KAGVTQTPRYLIKTRGQQVTLSCSPISGHRSVSWYQQTPGQGLQFLFEYFSETQRNKGNFPGRFSGRQFSNSRSEMNVSTLELGDSALYLCASSPPRLAGGQETQYFGPGTRLLVL.

The chain has TRBV5-1 and TRBJ2-7, with a weak D call TRBD2 (7 bases). Trimming removed 0 bases at V and 0 bases at J, with 19 bases between. Germline CDR1 reads SGHRS; CDR2 reads YFSETQ. The CDR3 consists of 18 residues. The CDR3 spells CASSLANYGGGPSYEQYF. As DNA, the CDR3 is TGCGCCAGCAGCTTGGCCAATTATGGCGGGGGCCCCTCCTACGAGCAGTACTTC.

This clone came up a few times. The rearrangement links TRBV19 to TRBJ1-2; D unresolved. V was cut by 3 bases and J by 0 bases, with 14 bases left in between. Germline V CDR1 and CDR2: LNHDA, SQIVND (reference sequence). CDR3 length: 16 residues. CDR3 DNA: TGTGCCAGTAGTATTGGGTCTCGAGGAGCTAACTATGGCTACACCTTC. This encodes CASSIGSRGANYGYTF.

The chain couples TRBV15 to TRBJ2-4, with D hard to call. The germline V gene has CDR1 LNHNV and CDR2 YYDKDF (reference sequence). The CDR3 is 15 amino acids. V lost 1 base to trimming and J lost 0 bases, with 7 bases between them. The CDR3 nucleotides are TGTGCCACCAGCAGAGTACCACTAGCCAAAAACATTCAGTACTTC. Translation gives CATSRVPLAKNIQYF.

The rearrangement links TRBV27 to TRBJ1-5; D call uncertain. The germline V gene encodes CDR1 MNHEY and CDR2 SMNVEV (reference sequence). This CDR3 has 15 residues. Deletions cut 6 bases from V and 6 bases from J, with 18 bases between. The CDR3 coding sequence is TGTGCCAGCAGCTTAGTCGGTCGTTCAGGTCAGCCCCAGCATTTT. Translated, it gives CASSLVGRSGQPQHF.

This chain links TRBV6-1 with TRBJ2-2; D ambiguous. V lost 6 bases to trimming and J lost 3 bases, with 8 bases between them. The CDR3 extends over 13 amino acids. The germline gives CDR1 MNHNS, CDR2 SASEGT. The CDR3 DNA follows: TGTGCCAGCAGCCTACCATACACCGGGGAGCTGTTTTTT. Amino acid sequence: CASSLPYTGELFF.

The chain has TRBV13 and TRBJ2-1; 12 nucleotides agree with TRBD2. The germline V gene has CDR1 PRHDT and CDR2 FYEKMQ (reference sequence). The V segment lost 5 bases and the J segment 5 bases; nucleotides outside the gene matches: 4. CDR3 size: 15 residues. Written as DNA, the CDR3 is TGTGCCAGCAGCCACGGACTAGCGGGAAACAATGAGCAGTTCTTC. Translated: CASSHGLAGNNEQFF.

The chain uses TRBV7-2 and TRBJ2-1; 11 bases line up with TRBD2. V shed 3 bases, J shed 2 bases, and the junction held 0 bases outside the gene matches. Germline CDR1 is SGHTA and CDR2 is FQGNSA. CDR3 length: 15 residues. CDR3 region: CASSLGLAAYNEQFF. DNA of the CDR3: TGTGCCAGCAGCTTGGGACTAGCGGCCTACAATGAGCAGTTCTTC.

The rearrangement links TRBV5-1 to TRBJ2-1; weak D call: TRBD2 (6 bases). The germline V gene has CDR1 SGHRS and CDR2 YFSETQ. V was shortened by 5 bases and J by 4 bases, with 19 bases between the two germline ends. There are 16 residues in the CDR3. CDR3 sequence (DNA): TGCGCCAGCAGTTATGGGGTAGCTGGGGGGTACAATGAGCAGTTCTTC. Translation gives CASSYGVAGGYNEQFF.

The chain combines TRBV7-9 with TRBJ2-6, with TRBD1 matching 7 bases. Germline assignment: CDR1 SEHNR and CDR2 FQNEAQ (reference sequence). V dropped 5 bases and J dropped 2; count of bases not matched to a gene: 9. The CDR3 spans 17 residues. CDR3 nucleotides: TGTGCCAGCAGCGCGCGAACAGGGGTAGCTGGGGCCAACGTCCTGACTTTC. It yields the protein CASSARTGVAGANVLTF.

V and J are TRBV18 and TRBJ2-7; the D gene is possibly TRBD1 (5 bases). The CDR3 runs to 13 residues. Per germline, CDR1 KGHSH and CDR2 LQKENI. The V and J ends lost 4 bases and 3 bases respectively, with 10 bases between them. This CDR3 reads CASSLSRDYEQYF. The CDR3 nucleotides read TGTGCCAGCTCACTATCCAGGGACTACGAGCAGTACTTC.